The rows below give T cell receptor beta chains drawn from one sample of a study of human T cells and chemical hapten exposure. TCRdb re-analysed the RACE reads in MiXCR, keeping a single row per CDR3 protein. Of more than 250,000 distinct CDR3 sequences listed, about 8.1% are singletons. The material was whole blood, obtained in connection with sensitization to the hapten diphenylcyclopropenone (DPC). Receptors were obtained from a woman between 40 and 55 years old with alopecia areata. Some clones in this sample may be carry-over from other donors' samples. Each CDR3 is given with its conserved first and last residue. Size tells how often a clone was seen (once, few, many) or the class of an expanded clone, and some rows leave it out.

TRBJ1-2 - TRBV20-1 CSAPDLGGYTF
TRBJ2-7 - TRBV28 CASSSTSGTRYEQYF
TRBJ1-1 - TRBV29-1 CSVESRYGNTEAFF
TRBJ2-1 many TRBV7-9 CASSLVGGRNEQFF
TRBJ2-5 few TRBV30 CAWRATSTSQETQYF
TRBJ1-1 few TRBV27 CASRPGQKNTEAFF
TRBJ2-3 - TRBV9 CASSATPGTRFSTDTQYF
TRBJ2-4 many TRBV28 CASTLAGLAKNIQYF
TRBJ1-2 - TRBV7-2 CASSSRTGGYGYTF
TRBJ2-3 - TRBV5-1 CASSSGGTSGFTDTQYF
TRBJ2-1 few TRBV6-1 CASSEVQSRVGEQFF
TRBJ2-7 - TRBV5-1 CASSWDTSTPYEQYF
TRBJ2-1 few TRBV7-2 CASSLISGMGMNEQFF
TRBJ2-7 - TRBV6-2/TRBV6-3 CASSYSASTYEQYF
TRBJ1-1 few TRBV18 CASSPPGRQGMNTEAFF
TRBJ1-1 - TRBV4-2 CASRGQGNTEAFF
TRBJ2-3 few TRBV4-2 CASSLEALAGTDTQYF
TRBJ1-2 - TRBV6-5 CASSYRDGLNYGYTF
TRBJ1-2 many TRBV5-6 CASSSTKDRINYGYTF
TRBJ2-7 few TRBV27 CASSRRDRLYEQYF
TRBJ1-1 - TRBV6-5 CASSQGGEAFF
TRBJ2-3 - TRBV4-1 CASSQDIAGAVDTQYF